This TCR beta chain came from a study of blood T cell repertoires in COVID-19. Study as a whole: Donors in the United States, Italy and Spain gave samples during acute or convalescent COVID-19.

TCRdb's copy holds only in-frame clones and misses some; the assay was immunoSEQ multiplex PCR. This table holds approximately 93,000 clones, approximately 90% found once. From germline, CDR1 is SGHDT and CDR2 YYEEEE. This CDR3 contains 14 residues. Trimming took off 3 bases at V and 2 bases at J, with 12 bases between the two ends. The J gene is TRBJ2-7, the V gene TRBV5-6; D is ambiguous. The sample taken for sequencing was peripheral blood. The sequence came from a man aged 45-60 years with active or convalescent COVID-19. CDR3 DNA: TGTGCCAGCAGCTACGGTAGCACCCCCTACGAGCAGTACTTC. Amino acids: CASSYGSTPYEQYF.